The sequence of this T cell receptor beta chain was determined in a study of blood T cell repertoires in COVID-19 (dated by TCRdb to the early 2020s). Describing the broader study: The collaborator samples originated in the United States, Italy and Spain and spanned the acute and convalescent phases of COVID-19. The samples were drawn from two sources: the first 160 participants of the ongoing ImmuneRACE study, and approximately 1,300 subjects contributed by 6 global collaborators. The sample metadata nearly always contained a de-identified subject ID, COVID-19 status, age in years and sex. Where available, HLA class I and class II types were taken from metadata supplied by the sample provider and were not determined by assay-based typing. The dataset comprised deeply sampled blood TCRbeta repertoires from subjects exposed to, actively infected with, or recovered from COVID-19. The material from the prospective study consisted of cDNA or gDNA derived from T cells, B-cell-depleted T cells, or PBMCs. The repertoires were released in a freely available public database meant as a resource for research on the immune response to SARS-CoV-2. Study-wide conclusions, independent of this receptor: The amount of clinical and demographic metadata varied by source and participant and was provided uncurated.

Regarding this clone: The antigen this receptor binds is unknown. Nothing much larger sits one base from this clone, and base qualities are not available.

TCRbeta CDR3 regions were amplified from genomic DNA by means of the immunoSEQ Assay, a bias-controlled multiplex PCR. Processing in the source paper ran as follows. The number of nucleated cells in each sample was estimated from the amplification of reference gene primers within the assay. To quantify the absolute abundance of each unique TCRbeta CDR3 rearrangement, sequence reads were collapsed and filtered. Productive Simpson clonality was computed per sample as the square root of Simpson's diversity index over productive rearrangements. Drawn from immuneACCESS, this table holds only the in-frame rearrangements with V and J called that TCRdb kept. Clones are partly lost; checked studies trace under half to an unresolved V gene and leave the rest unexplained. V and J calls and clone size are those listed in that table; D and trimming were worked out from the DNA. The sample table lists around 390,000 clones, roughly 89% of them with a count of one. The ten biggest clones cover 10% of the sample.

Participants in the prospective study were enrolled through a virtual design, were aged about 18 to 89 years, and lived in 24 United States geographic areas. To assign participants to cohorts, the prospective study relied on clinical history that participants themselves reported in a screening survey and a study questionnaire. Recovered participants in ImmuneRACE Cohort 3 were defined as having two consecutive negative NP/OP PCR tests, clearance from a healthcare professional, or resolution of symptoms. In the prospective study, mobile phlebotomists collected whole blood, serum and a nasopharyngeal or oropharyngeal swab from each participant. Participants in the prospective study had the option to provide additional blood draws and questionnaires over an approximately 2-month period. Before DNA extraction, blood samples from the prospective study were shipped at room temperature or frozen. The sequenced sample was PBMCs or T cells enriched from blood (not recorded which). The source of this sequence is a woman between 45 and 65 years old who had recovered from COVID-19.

The CDR3 is CASSDRVNEKLFF. The DNA sequence reads TGTGCCAGTAGTGACAGGGTTAATGAAAAACTGTTTTTT. The rearrangement joined TRBV19 to TRBJ1-4; 7 bases in between match TRBD1. Trimming takes 5 bases off V and 4 bases off J; junction bases not matched to a gene: 1. CDR1 and CDR2, looked up from the germline V gene (reference sequence), are LNHDA and SQIVND. There are 13 amino acids in the CDR3, from cysteine to phenylalanine inclusive. Left in the record is the CDR3 DNA by itself, 39 bases read in frame from the first base.